This T cell receptor beta chain was observed in a study of spatial heterogeneity in lung cancer. Time point reported: sample taken at primary tumor resection. Without sorting, whole RNA was sequenced from tumor, nontumor lung or frozen PBMC. In TCRdb, the 5' RACE reads were re-called with MiXCR into one record per CDR3 protein. There are approximately 52,000 distinct CDR3 sequences in the sample; about 5.8% occur only once, and 8.5% to 14% lies in the top ten. This clonotype has a count of ten or more. The TCR comes from a male donor with early-stage non-small cell lung cancer. The sequencing here drew on PBMCs, taken at surgery.

The CDR3, as DNA: TGCAGTGCTAGAGATTATGGTAGCGGAGAGACCCAGTACTTC. Amino acid sequence: CSARDYGSGETQYF. The chain uses TRBV20-1 and TRBJ2-5; D perhaps matches TRBD2 (6 bases). CDR3 length: 14 amino acids. CDR1 DFQATT and CDR2 SNEGSKA come from the germline V gene (reference sequence). Trimming removed 0 bases from V and 4 bases from J, with 12 bases in between.